A selection of T cell receptor beta chains follows, all from one sample in a study of OX40 agonist ivuxolimab in advanced cancers. The method was immunoSEQ multiplex PCR; TCRdb's version includes in-frame clones alone and lacks a portion of them. Here the sample spans tens of thousands of clones, roughly 88% being singletons. The sample in question was CD4+ or CD8+ T cells sorted from blood, obtained in a trial of the OX40 agonist ivuxolimab. The receptors originated from an adult with an advanced solid tumor such as melanoma, head and neck, liver or kidney cancer. CDR3s include the opening cysteine and the closing phenylalanine or tryptophan. A D gene is named only where the DNA matches it firmly. Clone size is not always given. Where it is, it says once, few, many or a class for expanded clones.

D | J | size | length | V | CDR3 | DNA
TRBD1 | TRBJ2-5 | NA | 15 | TRBV15 | CATSRTDRAVETQYF | TGTGCCACCAGCAGAACGGACAGGGCTGTAGAGACCCAGTACTTC
NA | TRBJ1-4 | NA | 14 | TRBV5-5 | CASSFQATNEKLFF | TGTGCCAGCAGCTTTCAAGCAACTAATGAAAAACTGTTTTTT
NA | TRBJ2-5 | NA | 15 | TRBV7-7 | CASSSLTSRSETQYF | TGTGCCAGCAGCTCCCTCACTAGTCGCTCAGAGACCCAGTACTTC
TRBD2 | TRBJ2-5 | NA | 17 | TRBV9 | CASSVGTGLAAAETQYF | TGTGCCAGCAGCGTAGGAACTGGACTAGCGGCCGCCGAGACCCAGTACTTC
NA | TRBJ2-1 | NA | 13 | TRBV11-3 | CASSLVLMGEQFF | TGTGCCAGCAGCTTAGTTCTTATGGGTGAGCAGTTCTTC
TRBD2 | TRBJ2-7 | NA | 14 | TRBV28 | CASSLSGRAYEQYF | TGTGCCAGCAGTTTAAGCGGGAGGGCTTACGAGCAGTACTTC
NA | TRBJ1-2 | NA | 14 | TRBV5-6 | CASSQPGTPYGYTF | TGTGCCAGCAGCCAGCCCGGGACTCCCTATGGCTACACCTTC
TRBD1 | TRBJ2-7 | NA | 19 | TRBV9 | CASSVATGRQGPSSYEQYF | TGTGCCAGCAGCGTAGCTACGGGGAGACAGGGGCCAAGCTCCTACGAGCAGTACTTC
TRBD1 | TRBJ2-2 | NA | 17 | TRBV7-2 | CASSLFVGTENTGELFF | TGTGCCAGCAGCTTATTCGTTGGGACAGAGAACACCGGGGAGCTGTTTTTT
TRBD1 | TRBJ2-7 | NA | 14 | TRBV7-2 | CASSLQGAPYEQYF | TGTGCCAGCAGCTTACAGGGGGCTCCCTACGAGCAGTACTTC
TRBD1 | TRBJ1-2 | NA | 13 | TRBV10-3 | CAIRPGQNYGYTF | TGTGCCATCAGACCGGGACAGAACTATGGCTACACCTTC
NA | TRBJ2-7 | NA | 13 | TRBV15 | CATSRGLSYEQYF | TGTGCCACCAGCAGGGGACTTTCCTACGAGCAGTACTTC
NA | TRBJ1-1 | few | 14 | TRBV4-3 | CASSQDERATEAFF | TGCGCCAGCAGCCAAGATGAGAGGGCCACTGAAGCTTTCTTT